A single sample is the source of the 26 T cell receptor beta chains below, sequenced in a study of T-cell reconstitution after alpha-beta-depleted transplantation in children. Preparation of the TCRbeta library was carried out with unique molecular identifiers. In TCRdb, the PCR reads were re-called with MiXCR into one record per CDR3 protein. Seen here are about 350,000 distinct CDR3 sequences, around 16% observed once, and the top ten hold about 41%. Source: PBMCs, mostly from graft donor cells, taken 360 days after TCRalphabeta/CD19-depleted stem cell transplant. The receptors were gathered from a male patient under 10 years old who had a stem cell transplant for acute lymphoblastic leukemia, so the T cells may come from the graft donor.

The gene calls are TRBV6-2 or TRBV6-3 and TRBJ2-7, with unresolved D. The CDR3 spans 12 residues. With 6 bases removed from V and 4 bases from J, the gap between germline ends came to 10 bases. Germline CDR1 and CDR2: MNHEY and SVGEGT. The CDR3 is CASRDVQYEQYF. The CDR3 DNA reads TGTGCCAGCAGGGACGTCCAGTACGAGCAGTACTTC.

The V call is TRBV3-1, the J call TRBJ2-7; D perhaps matches TRBD1 (7 bases). Trimming removed 0 bases from V and 9 bases from J, with 21 bases in between. The CDR3 spans 16 residues. CDR1 and CDR2 from the germline V gene are LGHDT and YNNKEL (reference sequence). In DNA, the CDR3 is TGTGCCAGCAGCCAAGACGACAGGGCGCGGAGGGTCGGGCAGTACTTC. It yields the protein CASSQDDRARRVGQYF.

The DNA of the CDR3 is TGTGCCAGTAGTATAGCGGGGACCCAGTACTTC. Translated, it gives CASSIAGTQYF. V usage is TRBV19 and J usage is TRBJ2-5; D is uncertain. CDR1 and CDR2 (germline): LNHDA, SQIVND (reference sequence). This CDR3 is 11 amino acids long. Trimming shortened V by 1 base and J by 7 bases, and 4 bases separated the two germline ends.

This clonotype was detected many times. The chain carries TRBV28 and TRBJ2-5; 12 bases line up with TRBD2. The V gene's germline CDR1 is MDHEN and CDR2 SYDVKM. Trimming cost V 3 bases and J 3 bases; bases outside gene matches: 2. The CDR3 has 15 amino acids. CDR3 loop: CASSFRLAGEETQYF. The CDR3 nucleotides are TGTGCCAGCAGTTTCCGACTAGCGGGAGAAGAGACCCAGTACTTC.

This clonotype has more than one count but fewer than ten. The genes are TRBV20-1 and TRBJ2-2, with D uncertain. The CDR3 has 10 residues. Per the germline V gene, CDR1 is DFQATT and CDR2 is SNEGSKA (reference sequence). Trimming took off 6 bases at V and 8 bases at J, with 7 bases between the two ends. The CDR3 bases are TGCAGTGCAGAGCGTGGGGAGCTGTTTTTT. This encodes CSAERGELFF.

This clonotype was counted at least ten times. The rearrangement links TRBV29-1 to TRBJ2-3, with D hard to call. Germline CDR1 reads SQVTM; CDR2 reads ANQGSEA. The CDR3 has 10 residues. Deletions cut 7 bases from V and 6 bases from J, with 8 bases between. DNA for the CDR3: TGCAGCGGTGGAGCCGATACGCAGTATTTT. Amino acid sequence: CSGGADTQYF.

The chain is built from TRBV29-1 and TRBJ1-5; D is undetermined. Trimming shortened V by 4 bases and J by 5 bases, and 12 bases separated the two germline ends. CDR3 length equals 13 residues. The germline V gene encodes CDR1 SQVTM and CDR2 ANQGSEA. This CDR3 reads CSVGAGSDQPQHF. In DNA form, the CDR3 reads TGCAGCGTTGGGGCCGGCAGCGATCAGCCCCAGCATTTT.

J is TRBJ2-3 and V is TRBV7-9; D possibly corresponds to TRBD1 (5 bases). The CDR3 is 14 amino acids. V was shortened by 3 bases and J by 1 base, with 8 bases between the two germline ends. CDR1 is SEHNR and CDR2 is FQNEAQ in the germline V gene (reference sequence). The CDR3 region has the DNA TGTGCCAGCAGCTTTTTAGGGGGCACAGATACGCAGTATTTT. Translation: CASSFLGGTDTQYF.

This clonotype was seen ten or more times. The V gene is TRBV5-6, the J gene TRBJ2-2; D ambiguous. Trimming removed 3 bases from V and 6 bases from J, with 9 bases in between. Germline V gene lookup returns CDR1 SGHDT and CDR2 YYEEEE. This CDR3 region has 13 residues. In DNA form, the CDR3 reads TGTGCCAGCAGCTCCCCAGGCCCCGGGGAGCTGTTTTTT. Its translation: CASSSPGPGELFF.

This clonotype came up many times. J is TRBJ2-1 and V is TRBV5-1; D call uncertain. V was trimmed by 4 bases and J by 0 bases, leaving 11 bases between them. Germline CDR1 and CDR2: SGHRS and YFSETQ. The CDR3 length is 15 residues. CDR3 DNA sequence: TGCGCCAGCAGCACCGACTCGAGCTCCTACAATGAGCAGTTCTTC. This encodes CASSTDSSSYNEQFF.

This clonotype was seen more than once but under ten times. V usage is TRBV12-3 or TRBV12-4 and J usage is TRBJ2-7; no clear D gene. CDR3 length: 12 amino acids. V gave up 2 bases and J gave up 4 bases, with 6 bases separating them. In DNA, the CDR3 is TGTGCCAGCAGTTTAAGGTGGTACGAGCAGTACTTC. This sequence encodes CASSLRWYEQYF.

The gene calls are TRBV6-5 and TRBJ2-5; possible D gene TRBD1, 6 bases. In germline, CDR1 is MNHEY, CDR2 SVGAGI. The CDR3 is 15 residues long. Trimming removed 6 bases from V and 2 bases from J, with 16 bases in between. The CDR3: CASRSSDRRQETQYF. Here the CDR3 DNA reads TGTGCCAGCAGGTCCTCAGACAGGCGTCAAGAGACCCAGTACTTC.

CDR3 nucleotide sequence: TGTGCCAGCAGCCCCCGACGAAGCTCTGGAAACACCATATATTTT. Amino acids: CASSPRRSSGNTIYF. The chain joins TRBV7-2 to TRBJ1-3; D is uncertain. The CDR3 covers 15 residues. The V and J ends lost 5 bases and 0 bases respectively, with 11 bases between them. Germline V CDR1 and CDR2: SGHTA, FQGNSA.

This clonotype occurred many times. A junction end diverges from the germline sequence, so it may reflect a read error. J is TRBJ2-3 and V is TRBV28, with a weak D call TRBD1 (6 bases). This CDR3 is 14 amino acids long. The germline CDR1 and CDR2 sequences are MDHEN and SYDVKM. The CDR3: CASSLTGLTDTQYF. CDR3 bases: TGCGCCAGCAGCTTAACAGGGCTCACAGATACGCAGTATTTT.

The chain carries TRBV4-2 and TRBJ2-5; no reliable D call. Germline V CDR1 and CDR2: LGHNA, YNFKEQ. Trimming stripped 0 bases from V and 7 bases from J, with 18 bases between. This CDR3 is 16 amino acids long. DNA for the CDR3: TGTGCCAGCAGCCAAGATCGGCTTGGGCAGGCAGGGACCCAGTACTTC. It codes for CASSQDRLGQAGTQYF.

The gene calls are TRBV7-9 and TRBJ2-1; D remains ambiguous. The germline gives CDR1 SEHNR, CDR2 FQNEAQ (reference sequence). The CDR3 sequence is 13 residues long. V dropped 4 bases and J dropped 8 bases, with 12 bases sitting between them. The CDR3 DNA follows: TGTGCCAGCAGCTCACTACCGGTAGATGAGCAGTTCTTC. Residues: CASSSLPVDEQFF.

This clonotype was seen many times. The chain joins TRBV5-1 to TRBJ2-3, with D unclear. The ends were cut back, 6 bases at V and 2 bases at J, with 10 bases in the middle. Germline-derived CDR1 and CDR2 are SGHRS and YFSETQ. The CDR3 has 13 residues. The CDR3 loop reads CASTGQFTDTQYF. The CDR3 DNA reads TGCGCCAGCACTGGGCAGTTCACAGATACGCAGTATTTT.

The rearrangement uses TRBV10-3 and TRBJ1-2; the match to TRBD1 covers 8 bases. The CDR3 extends over 15 amino acids. Germline V gene data show CDR1 as ENHRY and CDR2 as SYGVKD. V trimming: 5 bases; J trimming: 4 bases; junction bases outside the gene matches: 9. This chain's CDR3 is CAISPDRASPYGYTF. The CDR3, as DNA: TGTGCCATCAGTCCGGACAGGGCATCCCCCTATGGCTACACCTTC.

The rearrangement links TRBV7-8 to TRBJ2-1; D is possibly TRBD2 (6 bases). V was pared by 4 bases and J by 9 bases, with 7 bases between. The germline CDR1 and CDR2 sequences are SGHVS and FQNEAQ. CDR3 size: 11 residues. The CDR3 spells CASSWDFEQFF. The CDR3 DNA reads as TGTGCCAGCAGCTGGGACTTTGAGCAGTTCTTC.

The chain couples TRBV5-1 to TRBJ2-2, with D uncertain. With 5 bases removed from V and 0 bases from J, the gap between germline ends came to 11 bases. CDR1 SGHRS and CDR2 YFSETQ come from the germline V gene. The CDR3 sequence is 15 residues long. The CDR3 loop reads CASRGLVANTGELFF. The CDR3 nucleotides read TGCGCCAGCAGAGGTCTGGTCGCGAACACCGGGGAGCTGTTTTTT. Based on the CDR3 plus reference TRBV5-1 and TRBJ2-2, the full variable domain is KAGVTQTPRYLIKTRGQQVTLSCSPISGHRSVSWYQQTPGQGLQFLFEYFSETQRNKGNFPGRFSGRQFSNSRSEMNVSTLELGDSALYLCASRGLVANTGELFFGEGSRLTVL.

This clonotype was counted at least ten times. The J gene is TRBJ1-3, the V gene TRBV28, with D possibly matching TRBD1 (5 bases). The CDR3 sequence is 14 residues long. Trimming removed 3 bases from V and 3 bases from J, with 9 bases in between. Germline V gene sequence: CDR1 MDHEN, CDR2 SYDVKM. CDR3 in DNA: TGTGCCAGCAGTTTCGGGGGTTTTGGAAACACCATATATTTT. Protein sequence: CASSFGGFGNTIYF. Drawing the rest from reference TRBV28 and TRBJ1-3, the complete variable domain is DVKVTQSSRYLVKRTGEKVFLECVQDMDHENMFWYRQDPGLGLRLIYFSYDVKMKEKGDIPEGYSVSREKKERFSLILESASTNQTSMYLCASSFGGFGNTIYFGEGSWLTVV.

V usage is TRBV15 and J usage is TRBJ2-1; D remains ambiguous. Germline V gene lookup returns CDR1 LNHNV and CDR2 YYDKDF (reference sequence). CDR3 size: 15 residues. V dropped 0 bases and J dropped 7 bases, with 13 bases sitting between them. CDR3 in DNA: TGTGCCACCAGCAGAGATTTGACTTTATCTAATGAGCAGTTCTTC. Translating gives CATSRDLTLSNEQFF.

This rearrangement joins TRBV4-3 to TRBJ2-3; D gene unclear. The CDR3 sequence is 16 residues long. V lost 0 bases and J lost 2, with 12 bases in between. Per the germline V gene, CDR1 is LGHNA and CDR2 is YSLEER. CDR3 DNA sequence: TGCGCCAGCAGCCAAGAGATCGGTCAGTCCACAGATACGCAGTATTTT. Protein: CASSQEIGQSTDTQYF.

The gene calls are TRBV12-3 or TRBV12-4 and TRBJ2-5; TRBD1 matches 10 bases. Unmatched junction bases numbered 13, after V lost 3 bases and J lost 6 bases. This CDR3 has 17 residues. The CDR3 sequence is CASSFGVWGQGRKTQYF. The CDR3 nucleotides are TGTGCCAGCAGTTTTGGAGTCTGGGGACAGGGGAGGAAGACCCAGTACTTC.

This clonotype has a count of ten or more. The gene calls are TRBV27 and TRBJ1-1; the match to TRBD1 covers 8 bases. CDR1 is MNHEY and CDR2 is SMNVEV in the germline V gene (reference sequence). The CDR3 runs 16 residues. Trimming cost V 5 bases and J 3 bases; bases outside gene matches: 11. The CDR3 protein is CASSALDREVYTEAFF. The CDR3 DNA follows: TGTGCCAGCAGTGCTTTGGACAGGGAAGTTTACACTGAAGCTTTCTTT.

This clonotype was seen only a few times. The chain links TRBV5-1 to TRBJ2-4, with 7 bases matching TRBD1. This CDR3 spans 15 amino acids. After removal of 1 base from V and 1 base from J, the junction contained 2 bases not matched to a gene. The V gene's germline CDR1 is SGHRS and CDR2 YFSETQ. This chain's CDR3 is CASSLTTGAKNIQYF. Here the CDR3 DNA reads TGCGCCAGCAGCTTGACGACAGGGGCCAAAAACATTCAGTACTTC.